The clone carrying this T cell receptor (beta chain) has at least ten counts. The target antigen is unknown. This sample stems from a study of T-cell reconstitution after alpha-beta-depleted transplantation in children. The study, taken as a whole, reports: A year had passed since transplant, and T-cell counts and diversity by then came mostly from newly produced T cells. Surviving recipient T cells and intrathymic progenitors accounted for some patients' high TCRbeta diversity at day 60. Several hundred expanded graft clones reportedly gave rise to the alpha-beta T cells present about two months after transplant.

Germline CDR1 reads SGHRS; CDR2 reads YFSETQ. V dropped 0 bases and J dropped 2 bases, with 22 bases sitting between them. The CDR3 is made up of 19 amino acids. As it was prepared, the TCRbeta library received unique molecular identifiers. TCRdb reprocessed the PCR reads via MiXCR and lists one record per CDR3 protein. The repertoire holds about 29,000 distinct CDR3 sequences, 6.3% seen once, with around 7% in the top ten. This material consisted of PBMCs, mostly from graft donor cells, taken 180 days after TCRalphabeta/CD19-depleted stem cell transplant. The sequence derives from a male patient aged 5 to 17 who had a stem cell transplant for acute myeloid leukemia, so the T cells may come from the graft donor. The chain is built from TRBV5-1 and TRBJ2-3; D not resolved. CDR3 bases: TGCGCCAGCAGCTTGGTATCGGGCGGCCCCAATACCTACACAGATACGCAGTATTTT. The encoded protein is CASSLVSGGPNTYTDTQYF.